The TCR beta chain under discussion was sequenced for a study of T cell responses to AZD1222 COVID-19 vaccine. About this clone itself: Its target is not known.

The germline CDR1 and CDR2 sequences are SGHNT and YENEEA. The CDR3 totals 14 residues. The germline V and J ends were trimmed by 5 bases and 8 bases, with 18 bases remaining between them. Libraries were prepared by immunoSEQ multiplex PCR; TCRdb keeps only in-frame clonotypes and omits some of them. The sample lists 150,000 or so clones, roughly 88% occurring once. The study, taken as a whole, reports: Spike was spanned by vaccine-associated CD4 TCRs, which were dominant at 160-218 and 743-854. Clonal diversity was possibly underestimated, and white British individuals and females predominated among donors. Baseline seropositives among AZD1222 recipients totaled only 5 or 6.

The chain carries TRBV11-3 and TRBJ1-2; D perhaps matches TRBD1 (6 bases). The clonotype originates from an adult in good health. The source was peripheral blood, collected on day 0 of AZD1222 vaccination. In DNA form, the CDR3 reads TGTGCCAGCAGCGCTCAGCGGGGGCTGGGGGGCTACACCTTC. Residues: CASSAQRGLGGYTF.